This T cell receptor beta chain appears in the sequencing data of a study of control samples from healthy donors and cancer patients. The CDR3 is 13 amino acids. Germline V gives CDR1 SEHNR, CDR2 FQNEAQ (reference sequence). Unmatched junction bases numbered 2, after V lost 6 bases and J lost 4 bases. Sequencing was performed with immunoSEQ multiplex PCR; in TCRdb, only in-frame clones are kept and a portion is missing. The table lists approximately 87,000 clones, about nine tenths of them singletons. Material: blood. This chain uses TRBV7-9 with TRBJ1-1; 10 bases agree with TRBD1. This receptor was taken from a man in his forties or fifties in good health. This chain's CDR3 is CASRGQGITEAFF. CDR3 bases: TGTGCCAGCAGGGGACAGGGGATCACTGAAGCTTTCTTT.